This T cell receptor (beta chain) was profiled in a study of blood T cell repertoires in COVID-19. For the study at large: T cells, B-cell-depleted T cells, or PBMCs supplied cDNA or gDNA.

The CDR3 length is 18 residues. Authors' data handling: Nucleated cell number was recorded as an estimate derived from reference gene primer amplification. Here immunoSEQ multiplex PCR was the method, and the copy in TCRdb shows in-frame clones only, minus some. V and J calls and clone size follow that table, whereas D and trimming were derived from the DNA. The table records around 30,000 clones, 87% of them present only once. This TCR was recovered from a man over 45 with active or convalescent COVID-19. The sample taken for sequencing was peripheral blood. The chain is built from TRBV21-1 and TRBJ2-3; the D segment call TRBD2 is taken from the table without a DNA check. TRBV21-1 is listed as a pseudogene. The CDR3 sequence is CASSKAGTSGKGTDTQYF. In DNA, the CDR3 is TGTGCCAGCAGCAAAGCCGGGACTAGCGGGAAGGGAACAGATACGCAGTATTTT.